Each of the 22 T cell receptor beta chains below was sequenced from the same sample in a study of blood T cell repertoires in COVID-19. The method was immunoSEQ multiplex PCR; TCRdb's version includes in-frame clones alone and lacks a portion of them. Among about 35,000 clones listed, 75% were seen once. The specimen was peripheral blood. These receptors came from an elderly man with active or convalescent COVID-19.

The chain employs TRBV5-1 and TRBJ2-1, with TRBD1 as a possible D gene (5 bases). The germline V and J ends were trimmed by 4 bases and 0 bases, with 11 bases remaining between them. Germline V lookup: CDR1 SGHRS, CDR2 YFSETQ. The CDR3 has 15 residues. The CDR3 loop is CASSPDSVSYNEQFF. DNA for the CDR3: TGCGCCAGCAGCCCCGACAGTGTCTCCTACAATGAGCAGTTCTTC.

The rearrangement uses TRBV7-9 and TRBJ2-2; tentatively, D is TRBD2 (6 bases). Germline V gives CDR1 SEHNR, CDR2 FQNEAQ (reference sequence). The CDR3 loop spans 15 amino acids. V dropped 3 bases and J dropped 6 bases, with 14 bases sitting between them. The CDR3 is CASSLEGRSSGELFF. The CDR3 DNA is TGTGCCAGCAGCTTGGAGGGCCGGTCGTCCGGGGAGCTGTTTTTT.

The V gene is TRBV19, the J gene TRBJ1-2; D is perhaps TRBD1 (6 bases). V was cut by 3 bases and J by 5 bases, with 13 bases left in between. The CDR3 has 14 residues. Looked up from germline, CDR1 is LNHDA and CDR2 is SQIVND (reference sequence). The CDR3 here is CASSIRGGDYGYTF. Written as DNA, the CDR3 is TGTGCCAGTAGTATTAGGGGGGGAGATTATGGCTACACCTTC.

The rearrangement joins TRBV18 to TRBJ2-5; 9 nucleotides agree with TRBD2. CDR1 is KGHSH and CDR2 is LQKENI in the germline V gene. The V segment lost 0 bases and the J segment 0 bases; nucleotides outside the gene matches: 5. The length of the CDR3 is 17 residues. In DNA form, the CDR3 reads TGTGCCAGCTCACCACCTAGCGGGAGTTGGTACCAAGAGACCCAGTACTTC. Residues: CASSPPSGSWYQETQYF.

The chain recombines TRBV9 with TRBJ2-3; 9 bases fit TRBD1. The germline V gene has CDR1 SGDLS and CDR2 YYNGEE. The V and J ends lost 3 bases and 7 bases, in that order; junction bases with no gene match: 15. The CDR3 runs to 17 residues. DNA for the CDR3: TGTGCCAGCAGCGCAAGGGTTCCGGACAGGGGCGTGAATACGCAGTATTTT. It specifies CASSARVPDRGVNTQYF.

The chain recombines TRBV28 with TRBJ2-3; 11 positions match TRBD2. Per the germline V gene, CDR1 is MDHEN and CDR2 is SYDVKM. J gave up 0 bases and V 6 bases, and 11 bases lay outside the gene matches. The CDR3 extends over 18 amino acids. The CDR3: CASSLRLAGTISTDTQYF. CDR3 nucleotide sequence: TGTGCCAGCAGCCTTCGACTAGCGGGGACCATCAGCACAGATACGCAGTATTTT.

This sequence joins TRBV21-1 and TRBJ1-4; the table's D gene call, TRBD1, was not cross checked with the DNA. TRBV21-1 counts as a pseudogene. The CDR3 has 13 amino acids. The CDR3 sequence: CASSKTGDEKLFF. The CDR3 DNA is TGTGCCAGCAGCAAAACAGGAGATGAAAAACTGTTTTTT.

The V call is TRBV30, the J call TRBJ2-4, with D tentatively TRBD1 (6 bases). CDR3 length: 18 amino acids. The V end lost 1 base, the J end lost 1 base, and 20 bases lay between the germline ends. Germline assignment: CDR1 GTSNPN and CDR2 SVGIG (reference sequence). The CDR3 loop is CAWSATRTAGSAKNIQYF. CDR3 nucleotides: TGTGCCTGGAGTGCTACAAGGACAGCTGGTTCGGCCAAAAACATTCAGTACTTC.

The chain uses TRBV5-1 and TRBJ1-6, with 7 positions matching TRBD1. The V gene end was trimmed by 1 base and the J gene end by 13 bases; junction bases not matched to a gene: 8. The length of the CDR3 is 14 residues. Germline V lookup: CDR1 SGHRS, CDR2 YFSETQ. The CDR3: CASSLSQGDTPLHF. The CDR3 DNA is TGCGCCAGCAGCTTGTCGCAGGGGGATACTCCCCTCCACTTT.

The rearrangement joins TRBV28 to TRBJ1-6, with 7 bases identical to TRBD1. The germline CDR1 and CDR2 sequences are MDHEN and SYDVKM. The CDR3 totals 13 residues. J was trimmed by 10 bases and V by 4 bases; bases with no gene match: 4. The CDR3 DNA follows: TGTGCCAGCAGTTATACAGGGGTCTCACCCCTCCACTTT. It translates to CASSYTGVSPLHF.

The gene calls are TRBV25-1 and TRBJ2-2; 11 nucleotides line up with TRBD1. The CDR3 contains 17 residues. V shed 6 bases, J shed 5 bases, and the junction held 11 bases outside the gene matches. Germline CDR1 is MGHDK and CDR2 is SYGVNS. The CDR3 region has the DNA TGTGCCAGCAGCCAAGGTGCGGACAGGGGGCAAACCGGGGAGCTGTTTTTT. Amino acid sequence: CASSQGADRGQTGELFF.

The chain links TRBV4-1 to TRBJ2-5; the D is unclear. The length of the CDR3 is 15 residues. Germline V gene lookup returns CDR1 MGHRA and CDR2 YSYEKL. With 1 base removed from V and 5 bases from J, the gap between germline ends came to 14 bases. CDR3 nucleotides: TGCGCCAGCAGCCAAGGATCTATTAATTCGGAGACCCAGTACTTC. Its protein product is CASSQGSINSETQYF.

The CDR3 DNA reads TGTGCCAGCAGTTTAGAGACAGACTATGGCTACACCTTC. The encoded protein is CASSLETDYGYTF. V gene TRBV28 combines with J gene TRBJ1-2; a weak D match, TRBD1 (5 bases). The V end lost 2 bases, the J end lost 3 bases, and 7 bases lay between the germline ends. The germline gives CDR1 MDHEN, CDR2 SYDVKM. This CDR3 contains 13 residues.

The chain couples TRBV24-1 to TRBJ1-3, with a possible D match to TRBD1 (6 bases). The CDR3 loop spans 16 amino acids. V shed 4 bases and J shed 0 bases, with 12 bases lying between them. Germline CDR1 is KGHDR and CDR2 is SFDVKD. CDR3 DNA sequence: TGTGCCACCAGTGACCCGGGACAAAACTCTGGAAACACCATATATTTT. Translating gives CATSDPGQNSGNTIYF.

This clone was detected only a few times. The J gene is TRBJ2-1, the V gene TRBV10-2, with 9 bases matching TRBD1. Germline V gene lookup returns CDR1 WSHSY and CDR2 SAAADI. The CDR3 sequence is 15 residues long. V lost 11 bases to trimming and J lost 3 bases; unmatched junction nucleotides: 11. The CDR3 is CAAGNGQGIYNEQFF. The CDR3 DNA reads TGCGCCGCAGGAAACGGACAGGGGATCTACAATGAGCAGTTCTTC.

This chain joins TRBV3-1 (or the pseudogene TRBV3-2) and TRBJ1-1; D perhaps matches TRBD1 (5 bases). The V and J ends lost 3 bases and 0 bases respectively, with 11 bases between them. CDR1 is LGHDT, CDR2 YNNKEL, per germline (reference sequence). The CDR3 has 15 residues. The CDR3 here is CASSQTATVNTEAFF. The CDR3 nucleotides read TGTGCCAGCAGCCAGACCGCGACAGTGAACACTGAAGCTTTCTTT.

This chain connects TRBV3-1 (or the pseudogene TRBV3-2) to TRBJ1-1, with D possibly matching TRBD1 (5 bases). Between the trimmed V and J ends, which lost 4 bases and 5 bases, there was a span of 17 bases. Germline V gives CDR1 LGHDT, CDR2 YNNKEL (reference sequence). The CDR3 is 15 amino acids. The CDR3 bases are TGTGCCAGCAGCCCGGGGAGGGGCGCAGATACTGAAGCTTTCTTT. As protein: CASSPGRGADTEAFF.

This chain links TRBV27 with TRBJ2-2, with 12 positions matching TRBD2. J lost 6 bases, V lost 3 bases, and 14 bases had no gene match. The V gene's germline CDR1 is MNHEY and CDR2 SMNVEV (reference sequence). The CDR3 covers 19 residues. The CDR3 bases are TGTGCCAGCAGTTTTATAGGCCGGACTAGCGGGAAAGGGGCCGGGGAGCTGTTTTTT. This codes for CASSFIGRTSGKGAGELFF.

The genes are TRBV5-4 and TRBJ2-1, with TRBD1 matching over 9 bases. This CDR3 is built from 15 residues. CDR1 and CDR2 (germline): SGHNT, YYREEE (reference sequence). The trim removed 2 bases at V and 5 bases at J, leaving 5 bases unmatched. The CDR3 protein is CASSFPGQGHNEQFF. CDR3 in DNA: TGTGCCAGCAGCTTTCCGGGACAGGGCCACAATGAGCAGTTCTTC. Supplemented by reference TRBV5-4 and TRBJ2-1, the full variable domain reads ETGVTQSPTHLIKTRGQQVTLRCSSQSGHNTVSWYQQALGQGPQFIFQYYREEENGRGNFPPRFSGLQFPNYSSELNVNALELDDSALYLCASSFPGQGHNEQFFGPGTRLTVL.

The chain couples TRBV3-1 (or the pseudogene TRBV3-2) to TRBJ1-4; D is perhaps TRBD1 (5 bases). CDR1 and CDR2 from the germline V gene are LGHDT and YNNKEL (reference sequence). V was pared by 0 bases and J by 12 bases, with 14 bases between. The CDR3 contains 14 residues. CDR3 bases: TGTGCCAGCAGCCAAGATTTGGAGGGACGCCAACTGTTTTTT. It is translated as CASSQDLEGRQLFF.

V is TRBV7-9 and J is TRBJ2-1; 12 positions agree with TRBD2. Trimming at V came to 5 bases and at J to 4 bases, leaving 9 bases not matched to a gene. The CDR3 runs to 17 residues. Germline CDR1 and CDR2: SEHNR and FQNEAQ (reference sequence). The DNA for the CDR3 is TGTGCCAGCAGCCCACCGACTAGCGGGAGTACTTACAATGAGCAGTTCTTC. Protein: CASSPPTSGSTYNEQFF.

This rearrangement joins TRBV19 to TRBJ1-5; 8 nucleotides match TRBD1. Per the germline V gene, CDR1 is LNHDA and CDR2 is SQIVND (reference sequence). The CDR3 has 15 residues. The ends lost 6 bases at V and 2 bases at J; junction bases unmatched: 6. This CDR3 is CASRGTGTGNQPQHF. Here the CDR3 DNA reads TGTGCCAGTAGGGGGACAGGCACTGGCAATCAGCCCCAGCATTTT.